This is a list of T cell receptor beta chains from one sample in a study of blood T cell repertoires in COVID-19. Produced via immunoSEQ multiplex PCR; TCRdb's table is partial and in-frame only. The sample carries roughly 200,000 clones, more than 70% recorded once. Material: peripheral blood. The receptor set was obtained from a middle-aged man with active or convalescent COVID-19. CDR3s include the opening cysteine and the closing phenylalanine or tryptophan. The D gene is left open where the match is weak. The size entry is marked missing in some rows and otherwise reads once, few, many or a size class.

cdr3_nt: TGCAGCGTGGGACAGGGAAATGGCTACACCTTC
cdr3_aa: CSVGQGNGYTF
clone_size: -
d_call: TRBD1
v_call: TRBV29-1
cdr3_length: 11
j_call: TRBJ1-2

cdr3_nt: TGTGCCAGCAGCTTAGATCTTAACTATGGCTACACCTTC
cdr3_aa: CASSLDLNYGYTF
clone_size: -
d_call: -
v_call: TRBV7-2
cdr3_length: 13
j_call: TRBJ1-2

cdr3_nt: TGTGCCAGCTCCCCCTGGGGGGTCGGCTCCTACAATGAGCAGTTCTTC
cdr3_aa: CASSPWGVGSYNEQFF
clone_size: -
d_call: -
v_call: TRBV18
cdr3_length: 16
j_call: TRBJ2-1

cdr3_nt: TGTGCCAGCACGGGGAACGTGGGCTCCTACGAGCAGTACTTC
cdr3_aa: CASTGNVGSYEQYF
clone_size: -
d_call: -
v_call: TRBV18
cdr3_length: 14
j_call: TRBJ2-7

cdr3_nt: TGTGCCAGCAGTTTGATTCCAGTTAACGAGCAGTACTTC
cdr3_aa: CASSLIPVNEQYF
clone_size: once
d_call: -
v_call: TRBV28
cdr3_length: 13
j_call: TRBJ2-7

cdr3_nt: TGTGCCAGCAGCTTGGGGCCGACAAGCTCCTACGAGCAGTACTTC
cdr3_aa: CASSLGPTSSYEQYF
clone_size: -
d_call: -
v_call: TRBV5-6
cdr3_length: 15
j_call: TRBJ2-7

cdr3_nt: TGTGCCAGTAGTACCGGACAGATCTCTGGGGCCAACGTCCTGACTTTC
cdr3_aa: CASSTGQISGANVLTF
clone_size: -
d_call: -
v_call: TRBV19
cdr3_length: 16
j_call: TRBJ2-6

cdr3_nt: TGTGCCAGCAGCGTAGCCGCTAGCGGACCCAATGAGCAGTTCTTC
cdr3_aa: CASSVAASGPNEQFF
clone_size: -
d_call: TRBD2
v_call: TRBV9
cdr3_length: 15
j_call: TRBJ2-1

cdr3_nt: TGTGCCAGCAGGTCTCGGGAACTAATGAACACTGAAGCTTTCTTT
cdr3_aa: CASRSRELMNTEAFF
clone_size: -
d_call: -
v_call: TRBV2
cdr3_length: 15
j_call: TRBJ1-1

cdr3_nt: TGTGCCAGCAGCCAAGAGATTTTAGCGGAGGCTTCCTACGAGCAGTACTTC
cdr3_aa: CASSQEILAEASYEQYF
clone_size: -
d_call: -
v_call: TRBV3-1/TRBV3-2
cdr3_length: 17
j_call: TRBJ2-7

cdr3_nt: TGTGCCAGTAGTAACAGCGTTGGACAGGGGGACACAGATACGCAGTATTTT
cdr3_aa: CASSNSVGQGDTDTQYF
clone_size: -
d_call: TRBD1
v_call: TRBV19
cdr3_length: 17
j_call: TRBJ2-3

cdr3_nt: TGCAGCCCTAAAGAGGGGGCTGGCTACACCTTC
cdr3_aa: CSPKEGAGYTF
clone_size: -
d_call: TRBD1
v_call: TRBV29-1
cdr3_length: 11
j_call: TRBJ1-2

cdr3_nt: TGTGCCAGTAGCGGACAGAGTATCACCATGAACACTGAAGCTTTCTTT
cdr3_aa: CASSGQSITMNTEAFF
clone_size: -
d_call: -
v_call: TRBV19
cdr3_length: 16
j_call: TRBJ1-1

cdr3_nt: TGTGCCAGCAGCTTGGCCCAGGGAATGAACTATGGCTACACCTTC
cdr3_aa: CASSLAQGMNYGYTF
clone_size: -
d_call: -
v_call: TRBV5-5
cdr3_length: 15
j_call: TRBJ1-2

cdr3_nt: TGTGCCAGCAGTGCTTTTTTCACTACTAGCGAGCAGTACTTC
cdr3_aa: CASSAFFTTSEQYF
clone_size: -
d_call: -
v_call: TRBV28
cdr3_length: 14
j_call: TRBJ2-7